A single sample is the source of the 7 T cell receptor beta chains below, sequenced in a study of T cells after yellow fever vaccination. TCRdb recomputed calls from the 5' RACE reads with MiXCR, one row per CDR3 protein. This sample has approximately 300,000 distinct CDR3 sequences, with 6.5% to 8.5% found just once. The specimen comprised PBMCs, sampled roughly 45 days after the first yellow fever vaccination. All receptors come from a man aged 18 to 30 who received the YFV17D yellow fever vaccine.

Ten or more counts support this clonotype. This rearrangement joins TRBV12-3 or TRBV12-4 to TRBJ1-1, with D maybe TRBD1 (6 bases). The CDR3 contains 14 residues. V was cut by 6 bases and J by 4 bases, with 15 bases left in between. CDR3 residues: CASSPDRGGTEAFF. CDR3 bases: TGTGCCAGCAGCCCGGACAGAGGGGGCACTGAAGCTTTCTTT.

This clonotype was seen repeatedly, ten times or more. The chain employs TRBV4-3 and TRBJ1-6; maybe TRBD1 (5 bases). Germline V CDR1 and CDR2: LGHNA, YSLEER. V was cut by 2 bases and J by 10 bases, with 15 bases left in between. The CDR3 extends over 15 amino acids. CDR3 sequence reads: CASSQRDGGRSPLHF. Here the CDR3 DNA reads TGCGCCAGCAGCCAAAGGGATGGGGGTCGGTCACCCCTCCACTTT.

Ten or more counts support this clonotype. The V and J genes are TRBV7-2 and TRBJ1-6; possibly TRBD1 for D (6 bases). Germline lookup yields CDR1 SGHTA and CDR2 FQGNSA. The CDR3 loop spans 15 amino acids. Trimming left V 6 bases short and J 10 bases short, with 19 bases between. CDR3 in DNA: TGTGCCAGCAGTTCAGGACGGGGGCCCAGATCACCCCTCCACTTT. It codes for CASSSGRGPRSPLHF. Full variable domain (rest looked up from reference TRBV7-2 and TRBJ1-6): GAGVSQSPSNKVTEKGKDVELRCDPISGHTALYWYRQSLGQGLEFLIYFQGNSAPDKSGLPSDRFSAERTGGSVSTLTIQRTQQEDSAVYLCASSSGRGPRSPLHFGNGTRLTVT.

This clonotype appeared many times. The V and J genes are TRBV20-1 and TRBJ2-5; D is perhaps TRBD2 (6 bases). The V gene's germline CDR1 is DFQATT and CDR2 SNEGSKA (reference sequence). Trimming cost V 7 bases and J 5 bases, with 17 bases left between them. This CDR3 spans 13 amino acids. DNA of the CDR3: TGCAGTGTGGCCCCCGGGGGTCAGGAGACCCAGTACTTC. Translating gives CSVAPGGQETQYF.

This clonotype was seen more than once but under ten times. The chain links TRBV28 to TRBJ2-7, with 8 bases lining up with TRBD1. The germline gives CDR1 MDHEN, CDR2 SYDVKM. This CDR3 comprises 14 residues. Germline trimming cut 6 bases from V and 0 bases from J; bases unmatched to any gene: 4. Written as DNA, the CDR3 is TGTGCCAGCAGGACAGGGGTGGGCTCCTACGAGCAGTACGTC. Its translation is CASRTGVGSYEQYV.

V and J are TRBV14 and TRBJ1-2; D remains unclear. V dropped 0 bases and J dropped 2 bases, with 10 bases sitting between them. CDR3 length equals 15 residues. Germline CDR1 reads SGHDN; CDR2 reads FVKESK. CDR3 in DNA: TGTGCCAGCAGCCAAGATTACGGAGTAAACTATGGCTACACCTTC. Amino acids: CASSQDYGVNYGYTF.

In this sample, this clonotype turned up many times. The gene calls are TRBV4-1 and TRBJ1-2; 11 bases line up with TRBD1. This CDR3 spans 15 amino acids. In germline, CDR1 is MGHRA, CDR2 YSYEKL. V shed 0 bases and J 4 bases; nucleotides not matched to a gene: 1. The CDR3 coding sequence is TGCGCCAGCAGCCAAGAGGGGACAGGGGGCTATGGCTACACCTTC. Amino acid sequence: CASSQEGTGGYGYTF.